This T cell receptor beta chain was captured by sequencing in a study of lymphopenia after photon versus proton radiotherapy. Points from the study as a whole: Oligoclonal CD8+ Temra expansion after nadir drove photon patients' diversity drop.

The CDR3 length is 13 residues. Germline CDR1 is GTSNPN and CDR2 is SVGIG (reference sequence). Trimming left V 1 base short and J 0 bases short, with 4 bases between. Sequenced by immunoSEQ multiplex PCR; TCRdb stores in-frame clones only, minus some. The sample contains approximately 170,000 clones, about 85% of which appear only once. This clone was detected only a few times. Antigen: not known. Other nucleotide sequences from this sample produce the same CDR3. The clonotype was recovered from a man in his fifties or sixties with gastric cancer. Specimen: peripheral blood, collected from a patient treated with photon-based radiotherapy. J is TRBJ1-3 and V is TRBV30; D is undetermined. CDR3 residues: CAWSAYSGNTIYF. CDR3 DNA sequence: TGTGCCTGGAGTGCGTACTCTGGAAACACCATATATTTT.